This passage covers 8 T cell receptor beta chains from one sample sequenced in a study of blood T cell repertoires in COVID-19. The assay was immunoSEQ multiplex PCR, and TCRdb's table has in-frame clones only and misses some. The sample contains more than 200,000 clones, around 88% of which appear only once. Sequences were obtained from peripheral blood. The receptors shown here come from a man aged 25-40 years with active or convalescent COVID-19.

This clone was picked up a small number of times. The chain links TRBV12-2 to TRBJ2-7; the DNA was not used to check the table's D call, TRBD2. TRBV12-2 is marked as a pseudogene. This CDR3 comprises 18 residues. The CDR3 region has the DNA TGTGCAAGTCGCTCGCCAAGGACTAGCGGGGAACCTACATACGAGCAGTACTTC. Its protein is CASRSPRTSGEPTYEQYF.

J is TRBJ2-7 and V is TRBV9, with D perhaps matching TRBD1 (6 bases). Germline CDR1 SGDLS, CDR2 YYNGEE. The CDR3 is made up of 15 amino acids. Trimming left V 0 bases short and J 2 bases short, with 12 bases between. The DNA of the CDR3 is TGTGCCAGCAGCGTAGCCCAGGGGCTAGCCTACGAGCAGTACTTC. Translating gives CASSVAQGLAYEQYF.

The chain couples TRBV4-2 to TRBJ2-3, with 7 bases lining up with TRBD2. Per germline, CDR1 LGHNA and CDR2 YNFKEQ. V shed 0 bases, J shed 2 bases, and the junction held 5 bases outside the gene matches. The CDR3 runs 16 residues. As DNA, the CDR3 is TGTGCCAGCAGCCAAGAGGCGGGGGACCTCACAGATACGCAGTATTTT. Its protein product is CASSQEAGDLTDTQYF.

The chain uses TRBV19 and TRBJ2-7; the D is unclear. Germline assignment: CDR1 LNHDA and CDR2 SQIVND (reference sequence). The CDR3 runs 11 residues. V lost 2 bases, J lost 9 bases, and 8 bases lay in between. The CDR3 bases are TGTGCCAGTAGTATAAAACAGTTGCAGTACTTC. Translating it yields CASSIKQLQYF.

The V call is TRBV7-9, the J call TRBJ2-7, with unresolved D. CDR1 SEHNR and CDR2 FQNEAQ come from the germline V gene (reference sequence). The CDR3 spans 11 residues. V was pared by 4 bases and J by 3 bases, with 4 bases between. CDR3 DNA sequence: TGTGCCAGCAGCTCAGACTACGAGCAGTACTTC. Translating it yields CASSSDYEQYF.

This chain joins TRBV12-3 or TRBV12-4 and TRBJ2-2; no reliable D call. This CDR3 spans 13 amino acids. V shed 5 bases and J shed 0 bases, with 4 bases lying between them. Written as DNA, the CDR3 is TGTGCCAGCAGTCAGGCGAACACCGGGGAGCTGTTTTTT. Translation gives CASSQANTGELFF.

The rearrangement joins TRBV4-1 to TRBJ1-2; D might be TRBD1 (6 bases). The CDR3 sequence is 14 residues long. Germline loops: CDR1 MGHRA, CDR2 YSYEKL. The V end lost 5 bases, the J end lost 0 bases, and 10 bases lay between the germline ends. The CDR3 here is CASSKGGANYGYTF. The CDR3 DNA reads as TGCGCCAGCAGCAAAGGGGGAGCTAACTATGGCTACACCTTC.

The chain links TRBV29-1 to TRBJ1-1; D not certain. Trimming removed 3 bases from V and 1 base from J, with 18 bases in between. Germline CDR1 SQVTM, CDR2 ANQGSEA. The CDR3 covers 16 residues. CDR3 region: CSVDSVRLAGNTEAFF. Written as DNA, the CDR3 is TGCAGCGTTGATAGCGTACGTTTGGCTGGGAACACTGAAGCTTTCTTT.